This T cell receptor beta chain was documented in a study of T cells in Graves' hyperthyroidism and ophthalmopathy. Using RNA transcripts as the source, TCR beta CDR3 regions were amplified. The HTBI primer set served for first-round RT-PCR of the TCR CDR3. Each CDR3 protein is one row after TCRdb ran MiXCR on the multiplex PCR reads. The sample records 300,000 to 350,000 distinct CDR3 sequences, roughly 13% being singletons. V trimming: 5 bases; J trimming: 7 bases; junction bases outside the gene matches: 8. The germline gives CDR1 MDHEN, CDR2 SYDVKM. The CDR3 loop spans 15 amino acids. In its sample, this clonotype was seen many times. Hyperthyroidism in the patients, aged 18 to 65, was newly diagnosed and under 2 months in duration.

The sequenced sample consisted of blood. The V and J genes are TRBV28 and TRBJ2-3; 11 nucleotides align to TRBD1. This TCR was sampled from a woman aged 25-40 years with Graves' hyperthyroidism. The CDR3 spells CASSLRTGGANTQYF. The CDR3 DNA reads TGTGCCAGCAGTCTACGGACAGGGGGCGCGAATACGCAGTATTTT.